This passage covers 2 T cell receptor beta chains from one sample sequenced in a study of T cell responses to AZD1222 COVID-19 vaccine. Produced via immunoSEQ multiplex PCR; TCRdb's table is partial and in-frame only. The table has 130,000 to 150,000 clones, around nine tenths seen once. This sample comprised peripheral blood, obtained 28 days after the second AZD1222 dose. These receptors all stem from an adult who received the AZD1222 COVID-19 vaccine.

CDR3 sequence: CASSGVSSYNEQFF. The CDR3 bases are TGTGCCAGCAGTGGGGTTAGCTCCTACAATGAGCAGTTCTTC. The chain carries TRBV5-6 and TRBJ2-1; D not resolved. In germline, CDR1 is SGHDT, CDR2 YYEEEE. The CDR3 has 14 residues. V lost 5 bases to trimming and J lost 0 bases, with 9 bases between them.

In its sample, this clone was seen once. This rearrangement joins TRBV19 to TRBJ1-5, with a tentative D call TRBD1 (5 bases). Trimming left V 0 bases short and J 4 bases short, with 10 bases between. This CDR3 is 15 amino acids long. Looked up from germline, CDR1 is LNHDA and CDR2 is SQIVND (reference sequence). The DNA for the CDR3 is TGTGCCAGTAGTATAGAAGGGGCCCAAAATCAGCCCCAGCATTTT. Encoded protein: CASSIEGAQNQPQHF.